This TCR beta chain came from a study of control samples from healthy donors and cancer patients. Profiled with immunoSEQ multiplex PCR; TCRdb holds only in-frame clones, not every one. The sample has 150,000 to 200,000 clones; roughly nine tenths are singletons. V was pared by 6 bases and J by 3 bases, with 10 bases between. This CDR3 has 13 residues. Sequencing was done on a sample of blood. The chain has TRBV12-3 or TRBV12-4 and TRBJ2-3, with D perhaps TRBD1 (5 bases). The TCR was taken from a woman under 40 in good health. CDR3: CASRGPITDTQYF. CDR3 coding DNA: TGTGCCAGCAGGGGGCCTATAACAGATACGCAGTATTTT.